The TCR beta chain described here comes from a study of persistence of HIV-infected CD4 T cells. Study results and caveats: Antigen-responding cells were enriched for degenerate expanded CDR3beta sequences. TCRbeta richness was lower in CMV- and Gag-responding cells than in anti-CD3/anti-CD28-responding cells.

In its sample, this clone was seen a few times. Its specificity is not known. V lost 6 bases and J lost 0; bases outside the gene matches: 1. The CDR3 is made up of 14 amino acids. The germline V gene has CDR1 LGHNT and CDR2 FRNRAP. Stimulation used about 10 ug/mL lysate from CMV-infected fibroblasts. Sorting of responding CD4+ T cells relied on upregulated CD40 ligand together with CD69. The immunoSEQ assay was version 4, run in survey mode. Some clones are missing from TCRdb's copy, which holds only in-frame ones; the method was immunoSEQ multiplex PCR. The sample consists of about 20,000 clones, roughly 74% of them appearing once.

The sequence came from an adult man with HIV who was CMV-seropositive. Sequencing was performed on CD4+ T cells sorted from PBMCs after 18-hour stimulation, taken from a patient who received antiretroviral therapy. The chain recombines TRBV12-5 with TRBJ2-2, with 7 bases fitting TRBD2. The CDR3: CASGSGANTGELFF. CDR3 nucleotides: TGTGCTAGTGGGAGCGGGGCGAACACCGGGGAGCTGTTTTTT.